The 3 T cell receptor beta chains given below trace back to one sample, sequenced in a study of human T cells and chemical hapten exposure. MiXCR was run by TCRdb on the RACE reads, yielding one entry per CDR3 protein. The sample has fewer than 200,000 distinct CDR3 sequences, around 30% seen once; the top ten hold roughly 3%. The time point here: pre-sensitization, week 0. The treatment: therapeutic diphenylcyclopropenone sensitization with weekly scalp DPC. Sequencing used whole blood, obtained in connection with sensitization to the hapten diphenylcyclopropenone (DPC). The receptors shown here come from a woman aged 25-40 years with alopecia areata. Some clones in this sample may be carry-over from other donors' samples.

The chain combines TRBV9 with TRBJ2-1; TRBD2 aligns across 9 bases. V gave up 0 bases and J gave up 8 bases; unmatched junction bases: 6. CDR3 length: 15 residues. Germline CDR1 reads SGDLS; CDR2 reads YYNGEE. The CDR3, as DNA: TGTGCCAGCAGCGTAGGCGGGAGGGTCACCCATGAGCAGTTCTTC. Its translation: CASSVGGRVTHEQFF.

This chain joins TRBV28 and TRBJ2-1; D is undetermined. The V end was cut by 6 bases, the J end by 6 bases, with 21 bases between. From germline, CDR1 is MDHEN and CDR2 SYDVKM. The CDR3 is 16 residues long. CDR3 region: CASSLLGNIRRNEQFF. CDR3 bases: TGTGCCAGCAGCTTGTTGGGGAACATCAGGCGCAATGAGCAGTTCTTC.

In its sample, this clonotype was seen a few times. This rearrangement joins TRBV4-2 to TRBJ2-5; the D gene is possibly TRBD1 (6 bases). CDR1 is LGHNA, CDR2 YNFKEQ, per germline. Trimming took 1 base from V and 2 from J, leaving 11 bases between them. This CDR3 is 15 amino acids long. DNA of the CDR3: TGTGCCAGCAGCCAAGGGACCAGGGGACAAGAGACCCAGTACTTC. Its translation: CASSQGTRGQETQYF.